This TCR beta chain was sequenced in a study of PD-1 and CTLA-4 blockade in melanoma. Sequencing used immunoSEQ multiplex PCR; TCRdb keeps in-frame clones, though not all of them. The top ten hold approximately 8.5% of the sample, which has some 29,000 clones, around 90% seen once. The length of the CDR3 is 15 residues. With V trimmed by 2 bases and J by 6 bases, 6 bases remained unmatched. CDR1 is SGHRS and CDR2 is YFSETQ in the germline V gene. The chain employs TRBV5-1 and TRBJ2-1, with TRBD2 identical over 9 bases. This TCR derives from a human donor with melanoma. Sequencing was performed on CD8+ T cells from peripheral blood, taken before anti-PD-1 treatment. The CDR3 here is CASSFPGLAINEQFF. Here the CDR3 DNA reads TGCGCCAGCAGCTTCCCGGGACTAGCCATCAATGAGCAGTTCTTC.